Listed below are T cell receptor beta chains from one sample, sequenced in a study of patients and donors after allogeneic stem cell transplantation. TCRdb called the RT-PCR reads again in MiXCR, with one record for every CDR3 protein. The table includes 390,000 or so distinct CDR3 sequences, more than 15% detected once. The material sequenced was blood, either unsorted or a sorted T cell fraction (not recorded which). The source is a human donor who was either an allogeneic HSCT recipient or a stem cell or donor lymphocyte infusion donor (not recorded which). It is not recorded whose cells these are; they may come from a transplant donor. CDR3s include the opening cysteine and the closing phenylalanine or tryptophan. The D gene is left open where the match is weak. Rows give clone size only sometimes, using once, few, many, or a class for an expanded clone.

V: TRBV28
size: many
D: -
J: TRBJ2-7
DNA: TGTGCCAGCAGAATGACCCAATTGGGCGAGCAGTACTTC
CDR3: CASRMTQLGEQYF

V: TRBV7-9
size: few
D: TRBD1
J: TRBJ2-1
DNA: TGTGCCAGCATCGGACAGGGGTACAATGAGCAGTTCTTC
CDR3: CASIGQGYNEQFF

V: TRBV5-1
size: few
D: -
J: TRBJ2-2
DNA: TGCGCCAGCAGCTTGTCGGTCGGGAGCCTTAGAACCGGGGAGCTGTTTTTT
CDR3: CASSLSVGSLRTGELFF

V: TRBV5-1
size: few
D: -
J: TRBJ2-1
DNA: TGCGCCAGCAGCCCGTTGACTCTTCTGCAGAGCTCCTACAATGAGCAGTTCTTC
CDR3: CASSPLTLLQSSYNEQFF

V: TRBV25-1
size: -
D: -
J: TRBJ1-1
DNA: TGTGCCAGCAGTGAATCTGGGGTAAAGGGGATTGAAGCTTTCTTT
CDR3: CASSESGVKGIEAFF

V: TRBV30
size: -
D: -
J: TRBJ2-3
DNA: TGTGCCTGGTCTAAAGGGAGCACAGATACGCAGTATTTT
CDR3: CAWSKGSTDTQYF

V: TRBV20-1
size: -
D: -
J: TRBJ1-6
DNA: TGCAGTGCTAGAGATGTGACGGGTGAAGATAATTCACCCCTCCACTTT
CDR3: CSARDVTGEDNSPLHF

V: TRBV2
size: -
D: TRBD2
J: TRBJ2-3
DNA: TGTGCCAGCAGTGAAGTTACTAGCGGGACCGCCGCGCAGTATTTT
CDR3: CASSEVTSGTAAQYF

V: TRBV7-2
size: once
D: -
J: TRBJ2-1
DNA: TGTGCCAGCAGCTTACTTCCCGGGATGTACAATGAGCAGTTCTTC
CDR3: CASSLLPGMYNEQFF

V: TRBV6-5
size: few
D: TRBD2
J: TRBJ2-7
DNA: TGTGCCAGCAGTTACCCGACTAGCGGAGATTACGAGCAGTACTTC
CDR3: CASSYPTSGDYEQYF

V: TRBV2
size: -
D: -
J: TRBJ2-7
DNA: TGTGCCGGAACTAGTGATCCTTGGGTAGAGCAGTACTTC
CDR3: CAGTSDPWVEQYF

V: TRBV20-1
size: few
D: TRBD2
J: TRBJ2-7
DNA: TGCAGTGCTAGATATCCCTACCTCGTAGCGGGAGGGCCCTACGAGCAGTACTTC
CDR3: CSARYPYLVAGGPYEQYF

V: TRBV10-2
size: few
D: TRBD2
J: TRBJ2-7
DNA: TGCGCCAGCAGTGAACTAGCGGGAGCGTACGAGCAGTACTTC
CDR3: CASSELAGAYEQYF

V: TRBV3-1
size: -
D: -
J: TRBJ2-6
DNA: TGTGCCAGCAGCCAAATCTCTGGGGCTAACGTCCTGACTTTC
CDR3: CASSQISGANVLTF

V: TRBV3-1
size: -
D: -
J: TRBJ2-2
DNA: TGTGCCAGCAGCCCGTCTCGGTCCGGGGAGCTGTTTTTT
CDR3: CASSPSRSGELFF

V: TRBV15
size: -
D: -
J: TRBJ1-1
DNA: TGTGCCACCAGCACTAGGGGGGTGAGCACTGAAGCTTTCTTT
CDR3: CATSTRGVSTEAFF

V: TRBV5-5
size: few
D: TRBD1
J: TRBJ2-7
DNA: TGTGCCAGCATTCAACCGGGACAGATCTACGAGCAGTACTTC
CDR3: CASIQPGQIYEQYF

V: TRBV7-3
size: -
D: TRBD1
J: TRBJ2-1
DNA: TGTGCCAGCAGCTCCGAAAAAACACGAGGGGGCGAGTTCTTC
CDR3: CASSSEKTRGGEFF

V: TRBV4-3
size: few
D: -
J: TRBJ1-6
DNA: TGCGCCAGCAGCCAAGATAGGCCAGGATTTAATTCACCCCTCCACTTT
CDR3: CASSQDRPGFNSPLHF

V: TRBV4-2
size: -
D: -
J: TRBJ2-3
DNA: TGTGCCAGCAGCCAAGATGGGGTAGGGAACACGCAGTATTTT
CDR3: CASSQDGVGNTQYF

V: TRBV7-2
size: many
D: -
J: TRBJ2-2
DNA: TGTGCCAGCAGCCCAAAGAGGGGGAACACCGGGGAGCTGTTTTTT
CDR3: CASSPKRGNTGELFF

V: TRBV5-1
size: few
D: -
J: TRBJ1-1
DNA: TGCGCCAGCAGCTGGAGAATCGAGAACACTGAAGCTTTCTTT
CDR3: CASSWRIENTEAFF

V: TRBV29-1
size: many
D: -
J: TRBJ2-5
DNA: TGCAGCGTTGACAGGGACGGAGAGACCCAGTACTTC
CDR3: CSVDRDGETQYF

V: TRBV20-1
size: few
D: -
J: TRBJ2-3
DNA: TGCAGTGCTAGGGGCATAAGCGGAAACACAGATACGCAGTATTTT
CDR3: CSARGISGNTDTQYF

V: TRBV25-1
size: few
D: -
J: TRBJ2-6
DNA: TGTGCCAGCACGGGGCGCAACTCTGGGGCCAACGTCCTGACTTTC
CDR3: CASTGRNSGANVLTF

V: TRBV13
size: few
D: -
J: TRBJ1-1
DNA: TGTGCCAGCAGTAAGATTCGTCCGGGCACTGAAGCTTTCTTT
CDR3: CASSKIRPGTEAFF

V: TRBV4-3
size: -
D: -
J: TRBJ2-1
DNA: TGCGCCAGCAGCCCCAAGGGGGGGGGCTACAATGAGCAGTTCTTC
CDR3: CASSPKGGGYNEQFF

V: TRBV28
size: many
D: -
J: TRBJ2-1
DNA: TGTGCCAGCAGCCCAGGGGCCGACTACAATGAGCAGTTCTTC
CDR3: CASSPGADYNEQFF

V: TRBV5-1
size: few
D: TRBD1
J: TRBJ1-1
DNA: TGCGCCAGCAGCAAGGGGACAGGGCTGAACACTGAAGCTTTCTTT
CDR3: CASSKGTGLNTEAFF

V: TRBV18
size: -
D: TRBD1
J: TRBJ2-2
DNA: TGTGCCAGCTCATTGGAGCGGACAGGGGTAACCGGGGAGCTGTTTTTT
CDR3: CASSLERTGVTGELFF

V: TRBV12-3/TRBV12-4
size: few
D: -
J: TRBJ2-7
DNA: TGTGCCAGACGCCTTAGAGCCTCTAGTGTCTCCTACGAGCAGTACTTC
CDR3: CARRLRASSVSYEQYF

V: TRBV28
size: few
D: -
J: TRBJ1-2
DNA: TGTGCCACCAACAACCCTGTTACAGGGTCGGGAGGCTACACCTTC
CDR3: CATNNPVTGSGGYTF

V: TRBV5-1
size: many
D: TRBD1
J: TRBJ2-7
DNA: TGCGCCAGCAGCACGCTGACAGGGAAGGGTGTTCCCGAGCAGTACTTC
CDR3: CASSTLTGKGVPEQYF

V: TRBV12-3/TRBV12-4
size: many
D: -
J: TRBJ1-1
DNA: TGTGCCAGCAGTTTAGTGACAGCCCGAGAGGCTTTCTTT
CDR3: CASSLVTAREAFF

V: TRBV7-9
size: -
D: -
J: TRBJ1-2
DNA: TGTGCCAGCAGCTTAGTGGCCATCATCCTCGGCTACACCTTC
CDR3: CASSLVAIILGYTF

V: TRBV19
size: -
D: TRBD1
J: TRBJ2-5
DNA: TGTGCCAGTAGCGACGGACAGGGGAAACAAGAGACCCAGTACTTC
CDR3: CASSDGQGKQETQYF

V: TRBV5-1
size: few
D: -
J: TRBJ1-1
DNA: TGCGCCAGCAGCTTGAGATGGGGCCAGAACACTGAAGCTTTCTTT
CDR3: CASSLRWGQNTEAFF